The 28 T cell receptor beta chains in this list originate from one sample, sequenced in a study of T cells in Graves' hyperthyroidism and ophthalmopathy. RNA transcripts served as the template for amplifying TCR beta CDR3 regions. HTBI primers were the set used in a first-round RT-PCR of the TCR CDR3. TCRdb analysed the multiplex PCR reads with MiXCR anew, one entry per CDR3 protein. The sample lists hundreds of thousands of distinct CDR3 sequences; about 20% were seen once. The sequenced sample was blood. Receptors were obtained from a man aged 30 to 45 with Graves' ophthalmopathy.

This chain joins TRBV7-2 and TRBJ1-6; possible D gene TRBD1, 6 bases. V was shortened by 5 bases and J by 6 bases, with 17 bases between the two germline ends. CDR1 and CDR2 (germline): SGHTA, FQGNSA. The CDR3 spans 16 residues. The CDR3 is CASSPRQAELNSPLHF. CDR3 nucleotides: TGTGCCAGCAGCCCCAGACAGGCAGAGCTTAATTCACCCCTCCACTTT.

V is TRBV12-3 or TRBV12-4 and J is TRBJ2-7; 8 bases fit TRBD2. V was pared by 4 bases and J by 0 bases, with 5 bases of the junction left unmatched. CDR3 size: 15 residues. The CDR3 here is CASSYSGSSSYEQYF. The DNA of the CDR3 is TGTGCCAGCAGTTACAGCGGGAGTAGCTCCTACGAGCAGTACTTC.

This chain links TRBV18 with TRBJ1-6; no clear D. The CDR3 extends over 15 amino acids. CDR1 is KGHSH and CDR2 is LQKENI in the germline V gene. The V and J ends lost 2 bases and 7 bases respectively, with 12 bases between them. CDR3 DNA sequence: TGTGCCAGCTCACCAGCTTCCAGGCAGAATTCACCCCTCCACTTT. Translating gives CASSPASRQNSPLHF.

This clonotype has just a few counts. The V gene is TRBV4-2, the J gene TRBJ1-1; D unclear. CDR3 size: 17 residues. V was shortened by 0 bases and J by 0 bases, with 14 bases between the two germline ends. Germline V CDR1 and CDR2: LGHNA, YNFKEQ. In DNA form, the CDR3 reads TGTGCCAGCAGCCAAGAAATATCACAGAGATTGAACACTGAAGCTTTCTTT. Protein sequence: CASSQEISQRLNTEAFF.

This clonotype was found many times. The rearrangement uses TRBV11-2 and TRBJ2-5, with D perhaps matching TRBD2 (6 bases). Germline CDR1 and CDR2: SGHAT and FQNNGV. The CDR3 runs 14 residues. V shed 5 bases and J shed 4 bases, with 14 bases lying between them. The CDR3 here is CASSARLVTETQYF. The CDR3 DNA reads TGTGCCAGCAGCGCACGACTAGTAACAGAGACCCAGTACTTC. Combining the CDR3 with reference TRBV11-2 and TRBJ2-5 gives the whole variable domain EAGVAQSPRYKIIEKRQSVAFWCNPISGHATLYWYQQILGQGPKLLIQFQNNGVVDDSQLPKDRFSAERLKGVDSTLKIQPAKLEDSAVYLCASSARLVTETQYFGPGTRLLVL.

This clonotype occurred a few times. The chain recombines TRBV18 with TRBJ2-3; a possible D gene is TRBD2 (5 bases). This CDR3 is built from 14 residues. The V end lost 4 bases, the J end lost 0 bases, and 8 bases lay between the germline ends. Germline V lookup: CDR1 KGHSH, CDR2 LQKENI. CDR3: CASSQGASTDTQYF. The CDR3 nucleotides are TGTGCCAGCTCACAGGGAGCTAGCACAGATACGCAGTATTTT.

The gene calls are TRBV6-1 and TRBJ2-7, with TRBD2 matching 7 bases. Germline CDR1 is MNHNS and CDR2 is SASEGT. V dropped 6 bases and J dropped 3; count of bases not matched to a gene: 5. This CDR3 region has 13 residues. CDR3 bases: TGTGCCAGCAGCCGCGGGGGAAACTACGAGCAGTACTTC. It specifies CASSRGGNYEQYF.

This chain connects TRBV11-1 to TRBJ2-7; 7 bases agree with TRBD2. Germline trimming cut 4 bases from V and 3 bases from J; bases unmatched to any gene: 12. CDR3 size: 16 residues. Germline V gene data show CDR1 as SGHAT and CDR2 as FQDESV (reference sequence). This chain's CDR3 is CASSSPVGGRIYEQYF. DNA for the CDR3: TGTGCCAGCAGCTCCCCAGTGGGCGGGAGAATCTACGAGCAGTACTTC. Full variable domain (rest looked up from reference TRBV11-1 and TRBJ2-7): EAEVAQSPRYKITEKSQAVAFWCDPISGHATLYWYRQILGQGPELLVQFQDESVVDDSQLPKDRFSAERLKGVDSTLKIQPAELGDSAMYLCASSSPVGGRIYEQYFGPGTRLTVT.

This sequence joins TRBV5-6 and TRBJ1-5, with 8 positions matching TRBD1. J lost 2 bases, V lost 3 bases, and 16 bases had no gene match. The CDR3 runs to 19 residues. CDR1 is SGHDT, CDR2 YYEEEE, per germline. The CDR3 is CASSYYGAGGNVGNQPQHF. CDR3 coding DNA: TGTGCCAGCAGCTACTACGGGGCAGGGGGCAATGTTGGCAATCAGCCCCAGCATTTT.

This clonotype was seen at least ten times. The chain joins TRBV2 to TRBJ2-1; the D is unclear. Germline V gene data show CDR1 as SNHLY and CDR2 as FYNNEI. The CDR3 contains 12 residues. V was clipped by 6 bases and J by 9 bases, with 12 bases between them. The chain's CDR3 is CASSLPFGEQFF. The CDR3 DNA reads as TGTGCCAGCAGCCTCCCTTTCGGTGAGCAGTTCTTC.

The chain links TRBV13 to TRBJ2-3; 7 bases are a match to TRBD2. Germline trimming cut 8 bases from V and 4 bases from J; bases unmatched to any gene: 9. Germline V CDR1 and CDR2: PRHDT, FYEKMQ (reference sequence). The CDR3 is 14 residues long. For the CDR3, the DNA is TGTGCCAGCGGGGGGGGAGGTGCTCCAGATACGCAGTATTTT. Translated: CASGGGGAPDTQYF. The full variable domain, in which reference TRBV13 and TRBJ2-3 provide the parts outside the CDR3, is AAGVIQSPRHLIKEKRETATLKCYPIPRHDTVYWYQQGPGQDPQFLISFYEKMQSDKGSIPDRFSAQQFSDYHSELNMSSLELGDSALYFCASGGGGAPDTQYFGPGTRLTVL.

The chain is built from TRBV10-1 and TRBJ2-1; D gene ambiguous. Per germline, CDR1 WNHNN and CDR2 SYGVQD (reference sequence). The CDR3 totals 12 residues. V lost 3 bases and J lost 10, with 10 bases in between. The CDR3 spells CASSDSVGEQFF. CDR3 in DNA: TGCGCCAGCAGTGACTCGGTAGGGGAGCAGTTCTTC.

The chain uses TRBV27 and TRBJ2-1; the D is unclear. The V and J ends lost 8 bases and 6 bases respectively, with 11 bases between them. The CDR3 sequence is 12 residues long. Germline V gene lookup returns CDR1 MNHEY and CDR2 SMNVEV (reference sequence). The DNA for the CDR3 is TGTGCCAGCTACCTGAATCCCAATGAGCAGTTCTTC. Amino acids: CASYLNPNEQFF.

Comment on this clonotype: An end of the junction does not agree with germline; a read error may underlie this. The chain is built from TRBV27 and TRBJ2-3; D is undetermined. The CDR3 runs 13 residues. Germline assignment: CDR1 MNHEY and CDR2 SMNVEV (reference sequence). CDR3 amino acids: CVSSLSDTDTQYF. The CDR3 coding sequence is TGTGTCAGCAGTTTATCGGACACAGATACGCAGTATTTT.

The J gene is TRBJ1-3, the V gene TRBV6-1, with D unclear. V was clipped by 5 bases and J by 4 bases, with 6 bases between them. The germline gives CDR1 MNHNS, CDR2 SASEGT. CDR3 length: 12 amino acids. CDR3 sequence: CASSNNGNTIYF. In DNA, the CDR3 is TGTGCCAGCAGTAACAACGGAAACACCATATATTTT.

The gene calls are TRBV20-1 and TRBJ1-2; D perhaps matches TRBD1 (5 bases). Per germline, CDR1 DFQATT and CDR2 SNEGSKA (reference sequence). V dropped 0 bases and J dropped 0 bases, with 5 bases sitting between them. The CDR3 spans 13 residues. Written as DNA, the CDR3 is TGCAGTGCTAGAGACAGGGCTAACTATGGCTACACCTTC. Translating it yields CSARDRANYGYTF.

This clonotype was detected a few times. The rearrangement uses TRBV27 and TRBJ2-4, with TRBD1 matching 12 bases. V shed 6 bases, J shed 7 bases, and the junction held 10 bases outside the gene matches. CDR1 is MNHEY, CDR2 SMNVEV, per germline (reference sequence). The CDR3 runs 16 residues. CDR3 sequence: CASRTGTGGFGNIQYF. CDR3 nucleotides: TGTGCCAGCAGGACCGGGACAGGGGGCTTTGGGAACATTCAGTACTTC.

This rearrangement joins TRBV5-1 to TRBJ1-2, with 9 bases identical to TRBD1. After removal of 3 bases from V and 0 bases from J, the junction contained 3 bases not matched to a gene. The CDR3 totals 15 residues. Germline V gives CDR1 SGHRS, CDR2 YFSETQ. CDR3 nucleotides: TGCGCCAGCAGCTCCCGGACAGGGGCTAACTATGGCTACACCTTC. Encoded protein: CASSSRTGANYGYTF.

V and J are TRBV5-8 and TRBJ2-7; 10 nucleotides line up with TRBD2. The germline CDR1 and CDR2 sequences are SGHTS and YDEGEE. CDR3 length equals 15 residues. Trimming took 1 base from V and 4 from J; bases not matched to a gene: 5. The CDR3 nucleotides read TGTGCCAGCAGCTTGTGGCCAGCGGGAGGGTACGAGCAGTACTTC. Protein product: CASSLWPAGGYEQYF.

The V gene is TRBV6-1, the J gene TRBJ2-2, with no clear D. The CDR3 spans 13 residues. Germline CDR1 MNHNS, CDR2 SASEGT. The V and J ends lost 5 bases and 7 bases respectively, with 11 bases between them. The CDR3 reads CASSLETNGELFF. CDR3 in DNA: TGTGCCAGCAGTTTAGAAACGAACGGGGAGCTGTTTTTT.

The chain carries TRBV7-9 and TRBJ2-1, with 9 positions matching TRBD2. CDR1 is SEHNR, CDR2 FQNEAQ, per germline (reference sequence). V shed 2 bases, J shed 5 bases, and the junction held 7 bases outside the gene matches. This CDR3 is 16 amino acids long. The CDR3 nucleotides are TGTGCCAGCAGCTTAAACTCTCTAGCGGGAAACAATGAGCAGTTCTTC. This sequence encodes CASSLNSLAGNNEQFF.

In DNA form, the CDR3 reads TGTGCCAGCACTCTCGCGGATCAGCCCCAGCATTTT. Translated, it gives CASTLADQPQHF. The V call is TRBV12-3 or TRBV12-4, the J call TRBJ1-5; D not certain. V dropped 7 bases and J dropped 5 bases, with 9 bases sitting between them. This CDR3 region has 12 residues.

This clonotype occurred many times. The chain has TRBV5-1 and TRBJ2-1; 15 positions agree with TRBD2. The CDR3 spans 15 residues. The trim removed 5 bases at V and 10 bases at J, leaving 7 bases unmatched. Germline CDR1 and CDR2: SGHRS and YFSETQ. The DNA for the CDR3 is TGCGCCAGCAGGTGGACTAGCGGGAGGGCTGGCGAGCAGTTCTTC. It yields the protein CASRWTSGRAGEQFF. Looking up the rest from reference TRBV5-1 and TRBJ2-1 gives the full variable domain: KAGVTQTPRYLIKTRGQQVTLSCSPISGHRSVSWYQQTPGQGLQFLFEYFSETQRNKGNFPGRFSGRQFSNSRSEMNVSTLELGDSALYLCASRWTSGRAGEQFFGPGTRLTVL.

In DNA, the CDR3 is TGTGCCAGCAGTCCGAGGACAGGGGGAGTAGATACTGAAGCTTTCTTT. This codes for CASSPRTGGVDTEAFF. This chain links TRBV12-3 or TRBV12-4 with TRBJ1-1, with 10 bases identical to TRBD1. This CDR3 contains 16 residues. The V and J ends lost 5 bases and 5 bases, in that order; junction bases with no gene match: 11.

V gene TRBV5-1 combines with J gene TRBJ2-7; weak D call: TRBD1 (6 bases). The CDR3 loop spans 16 amino acids. V was pared by 2 bases and J by 1 base, with 16 bases between. Germline V gene data show CDR1 as SGHRS and CDR2 as YFSETQ. In DNA, the CDR3 is TGCGCCAGCAGCTTCACGACCGGGACAAATTCCTACGAGCAGTACTTC. Translating it yields CASSFTTGTNSYEQYF.

This clonotype was counted at least ten times. The V call is TRBV24-1, the J call TRBJ2-5, with 9 bases fitting TRBD2. This CDR3 spans 15 amino acids. V gave up 7 bases and J gave up 1 base; unmatched junction bases: 6. Germline values: CDR1 KGHDR, CDR2 SFDVKD. CDR3 bases: TGTGCCACCAGCCCCGGCGGGAGGGCCCAAGAGACCCAGTACTTC. Protein product: CATSPGGRAQETQYF.

The J gene is TRBJ2-7, the V gene TRBV2, with TRBD2 identical over 12 bases. The germline gives CDR1 SNHLY, CDR2 FYNNEI. There are 15 residues in the CDR3. V lost 6 bases, J lost 1 base, and 4 bases stayed unmatched. The CDR3 sequence is CASRALAGGSYEQYF. CDR3 bases: TGTGCCAGCAGGGCTCTAGCGGGAGGGTCCTACGAGCAGTACTTC.

The rearrangement links TRBV27 to TRBJ2-5; TRBD1 aligns across 8 bases. Germline lookup yields CDR1 MNHEY and CDR2 SMNVEV (reference sequence). Trimming took 5 bases from V and 4 from J; bases not matched to a gene: 3. The CDR3 covers 13 residues. The CDR3 sequence is CASSVDRGETQYF. CDR3 nucleotides: TGTGCCAGCAGTGTAGACAGGGGAGAGACCCAGTACTTC.